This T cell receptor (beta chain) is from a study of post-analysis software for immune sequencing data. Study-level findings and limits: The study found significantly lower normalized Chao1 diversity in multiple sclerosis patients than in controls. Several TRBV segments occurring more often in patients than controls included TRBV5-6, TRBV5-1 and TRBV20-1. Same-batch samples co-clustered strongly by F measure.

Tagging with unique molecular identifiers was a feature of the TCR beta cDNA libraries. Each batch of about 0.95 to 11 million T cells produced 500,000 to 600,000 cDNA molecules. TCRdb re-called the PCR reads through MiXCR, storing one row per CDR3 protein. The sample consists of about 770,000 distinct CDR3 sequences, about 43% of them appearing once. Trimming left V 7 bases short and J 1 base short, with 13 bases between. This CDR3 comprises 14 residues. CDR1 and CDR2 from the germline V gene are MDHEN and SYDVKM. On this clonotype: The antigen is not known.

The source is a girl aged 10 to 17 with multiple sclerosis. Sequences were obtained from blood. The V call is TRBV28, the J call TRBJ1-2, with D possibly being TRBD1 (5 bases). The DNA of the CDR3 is TGTGCCAGCAACCCCCTGGGGGTTAACTATGGCTACACCTTC. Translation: CASNPLGVNYGYTF.